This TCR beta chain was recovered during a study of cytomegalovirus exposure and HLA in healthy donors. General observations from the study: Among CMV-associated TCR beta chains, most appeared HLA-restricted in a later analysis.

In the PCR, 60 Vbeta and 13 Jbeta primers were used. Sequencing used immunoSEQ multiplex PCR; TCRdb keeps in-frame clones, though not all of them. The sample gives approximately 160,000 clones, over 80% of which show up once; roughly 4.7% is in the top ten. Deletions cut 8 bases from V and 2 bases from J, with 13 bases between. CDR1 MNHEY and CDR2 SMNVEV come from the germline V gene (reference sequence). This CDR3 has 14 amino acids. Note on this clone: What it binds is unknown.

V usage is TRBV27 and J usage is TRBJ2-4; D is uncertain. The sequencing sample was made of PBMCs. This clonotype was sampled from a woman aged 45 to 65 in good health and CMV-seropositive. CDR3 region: CASSPLETKNIQYF. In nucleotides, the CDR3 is TGTGCCAGCTCGCCTCTGGAGACCAAAAACATTCAGTACTTC.